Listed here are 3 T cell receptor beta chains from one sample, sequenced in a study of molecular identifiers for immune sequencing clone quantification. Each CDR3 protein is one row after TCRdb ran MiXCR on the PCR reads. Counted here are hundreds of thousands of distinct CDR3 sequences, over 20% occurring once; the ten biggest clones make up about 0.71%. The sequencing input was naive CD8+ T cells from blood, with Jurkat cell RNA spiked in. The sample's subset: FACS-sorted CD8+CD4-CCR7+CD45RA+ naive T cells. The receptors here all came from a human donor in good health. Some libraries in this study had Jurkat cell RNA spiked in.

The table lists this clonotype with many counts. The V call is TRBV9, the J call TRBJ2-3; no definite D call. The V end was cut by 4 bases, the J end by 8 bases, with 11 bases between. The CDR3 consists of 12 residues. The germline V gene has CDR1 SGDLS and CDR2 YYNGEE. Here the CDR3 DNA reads TGTGCCAGCAGCTACGAGTCTTCTACGCAGTATTTT. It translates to CASSYESSTQYF.

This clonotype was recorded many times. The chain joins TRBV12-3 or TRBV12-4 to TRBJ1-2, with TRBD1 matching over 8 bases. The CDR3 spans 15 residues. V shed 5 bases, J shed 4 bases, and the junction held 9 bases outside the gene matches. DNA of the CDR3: TGTGCCAGCAGTCCCGGGACAGGACTAGGCTATGGCTACACCTTC. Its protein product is CASSPGTGLGYGYTF.

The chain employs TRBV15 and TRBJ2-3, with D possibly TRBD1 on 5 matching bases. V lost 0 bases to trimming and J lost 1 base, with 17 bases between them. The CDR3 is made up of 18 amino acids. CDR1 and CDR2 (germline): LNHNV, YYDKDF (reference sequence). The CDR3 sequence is CATSREGLLQDGTDTQYF. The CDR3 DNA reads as TGTGCCACCAGCAGAGAAGGCTTATTACAGGATGGCACAGATACGCAGTATTTT.